One sample yielded the 7 T cell receptor beta chains listed below, sequenced in a study of CXCR3-negative and CXCR3-positive naive CD8 T cells. The study's findings and limits: A higher hydrophobicity marked the TRB CDR3s of CXCR3-positive naive cells versus CXCR3-negative naive cells.

These receptors' antigens are unknown. Carrying UMI labels, the TRB cDNA libraries were prepared through 5' RACE. After re-calling the 5' RACE reads, TCRdb lists one entry per CDR3 protein, DNA absent. Its listing shows 50,000 to 65,000 distinct CDR3 sequences. The sample taken for sequencing was naive CXCR3+ CD8+ T cells from blood. Subset of the sample: CD45RO-CCR7+CD27+CD95- naive CD8+ T cells expressing CXCR3 (TNR3+). These TCRs come from a human donor in good health. Some clones in this sample may be carry-over from other donors' samples.

This rearrangement joins TRBV9 to TRBJ2-7; the TCRdb call, TRBD1, lacks DNA for checking. The CDR3 has 14 residues. Germline V gives CDR1 SGDLS, CDR2 YYNGEE. The CDR3 region is CASSVLSDSYEQYF.

The chain has TRBV27 and TRBJ1-5. Germline V gives CDR1 MNHEY, CDR2 SMNVEV (reference sequence). The CDR3 totals 16 residues. CDR3 sequence: CASSPLVGISNQPQHF.

The V and J genes are TRBV3-1 and TRBJ1-5. Looked up from germline, CDR1 is LGHDT and CDR2 is YNNKEL (reference sequence). The CDR3 has 15 amino acids. The CDR3 spells CASSPDRDYGQPQHF.

The J gene is TRBJ2-7, the V gene TRBV20-1; TCRdb picks TRBD1, but there is no DNA to check that call. The CDR3 covers 13 residues. Germline V gene sequence: CDR1 DFQATT, CDR2 SNEGSKA (reference sequence). CDR3 in amino acids: CSAGNGTYDEQYF.

The chain links TRBV4-3 to TRBJ2-7; TCRdb's assignment of TRBD2 cannot be checked, as there is no DNA. Germline CDR1 and CDR2: LGHNA and YSLEER. This CDR3 has 15 amino acids. Here the CDR3 reads CASSQDLAGVGEQYF.

The chain couples TRBV7-9 to TRBJ1-1; TCRdb proposes TRBD1, but this gene call is untestable without DNA. From germline, CDR1 is SEHNR and CDR2 FQNEAQ (reference sequence). This CDR3 is built from 17 residues. The CDR3 protein is CASSLVGQGVVNTEAFF.

This chain joins TRBV13 and TRBJ1-6; TCRdb's D gene call, TRBD1, goes unchecked for lack of DNA. The CDR3 consists of 16 residues. CDR1 and CDR2 (germline): PRHDT, FYEKMQ (reference sequence). The CDR3 region is CASSPRGDRGDSPLHF. The entire variable domain, with the rest obtained from reference TRBV13 and TRBJ1-6, is as follows: AAGVIQSPRHLIKEKRETATLKCYPIPRHDTVYWYQQGPGQDPQFLISFYEKMQSDKGSIPDRFSAQQFSDYHSELNMSSLELGDSALYFCASSPRGDRGDSPLHFGNGTRLTVT.